These T cell receptor beta chains were read from a single sample in a study of blood T cells in healthy people across ages. MiXCR, applied by TCRdb to the 5' RACE reads, yields one record per CDR3 protein. The table records some 890,000 distinct CDR3 sequences, 29% of them present only once. A further study also used this sample, focusing on T cells of mothers and their children.

What was sequenced was blood. All receptors come from a woman aged 40 to 50 in good health. Both conserved end residues are part of each CDR3. The D gene is left open where the match is weak. Size tells how often a clone was seen (once, few, many) or the class of an expanded clone, and some rows leave it out.

many	TRBD2	TRBV7-2	TRBJ2-1	CASSLGGLANEQFF	TGTGCCAGCAGCTTAGGGGGACTAGCGAATGAGCAGTTCTTC
.	.	TRBV12-3/TRBV12-4	TRBJ1-3	CASSLARAGNTIYF	TGTGCCAGCAGTTTGGCTCGGGCTGGAAACACCATATATTTT
.	.	TRBV11-2	TRBJ2-5	CASSLWGPRALQETQYF	TGTGCCAGCAGCTTATGGGGCCCCCGGGCCCTCCAAGAGACCCAGTACTTC
.	.	TRBV28	TRBJ2-5	CAGSNGGQRETQYF	TGTGCCGGCAGTAACGGGGGGCAGAGAGAGACCCAGTACTTC
few	TRBD2	TRBV12-5	TRBJ2-1	CASGLVLAGGYNEQFF	TGTGCTAGTGGTTTGGTACTAGCGGGGGGATACAATGAGCAGTTCTTC
few	.	TRBV12-3/TRBV12-4	TRBJ2-5	CASSQIIKRGQETQYF	TGTGCCAGCAGCCAAATTATAAAACGAGGCCAAGAGACCCAGTACTTC
.	.	TRBV20-1	TRBJ1-2	CSARASLFRTNYGYTF	TGCAGTGCTAGAGCCTCCCTATTCAGGACTAACTATGGCTACACCTTC
.	TRBD2	TRBV28	TRBJ2-5	CASIGLALDRYQETQYF	TGTGCCAGCATTGGACTAGCCTTGGATAGGTACCAAGAGACCCAGTACTTC
few	.	TRBV4-3	TRBJ1-2	CASSQEIRGRGGYTF	TGCGCCAGCAGCCAAGAGATAAGGGGTCGAGGTGGCTACACCTTC
.	TRBD1	TRBV3-1	TRBJ2-1	CASSQDPDLLGTGDCDEQFF	TGTGCCAGCAGCCAAGATCCCGACCTTTTAGGGACAGGGGATTGCGATGAGCAGTTCTTC
.	.	TRBV14	TRBJ2-2	CASSRATGNTGELFF	TGTGCCAGCAGCCGGGCCACAGGGAACACCGGGGAGCTGTTTTTT
many	.	TRBV24-1	TRBJ1-5	CATSDGTGDQPQHF	TGTGCCACCAGTGATGGGACGGGGGATCAGCCCCAGCATTTT
few	TRBD2	TRBV28	TRBJ2-3	CASSSLAGGFRTDTQYF	TGTGCCAGCAGTTCCCTAGCGGGGGGGTTTCGCACAGATACGCAGTATTTT
many	TRBD1	TRBV20-1	TRBJ2-7	CSAGDRKQYF	TGCAGTGCTGGGGACAGGAAGCAGTACTTC
few	.	TRBV7-2	TRBJ2-5	CASSLQGGQETQYF	TGTGCCAGCAGCTTACAGGGGGGGCAAGAGACCCAGTACTTC
.	TRBD1	TRBV7-9	TRBJ1-1	CASSLRDRRTEAFF	TGTGCCAGCAGCCTCCGGGACAGAAGGACTGAAGCTTTCTTT
.	TRBD1	TRBV20-1	TRBJ2-5	CSAQDRQETQYF	TGCAGTGCCCAGGACAGGCAAGAGACCCAGTACTTC
.	TRBD1	TRBV4-1	TRBJ1-4	CASSQEQGVTEKLFF	TGCGCCAGCAGCCAAGAGCAGGGGGTGACTGAAAAACTGTTTTTT
many	.	TRBV4-2	TRBJ2-5	CASRKERGLEETQYF	TGTGCCAGCAGAAAGGAACGGGGCCTTGAAGAGACCCAGTACTTC
many	.	TRBV9	TRBJ2-7	CASSAGHYSYEQYF	TGTGCCAGCAGCGCCGGACATTACTCCTACGAGCAGTACTTC
.	TRBD2	TRBV4-1	TRBJ2-1	CASSPTPGLAGGSNEQFF	TGCGCCAGCAGCCCTACCCCGGGACTAGCGGGGGGGTCGAATGAGCAGTTCTTC
many	.	TRBV20-1	TRBJ1-5	CSARQGDQPQHF	TGCAGTGCTAGACAGGGAGATCAGCCCCAGCATTTT
few	.	TRBV6-4	TRBJ2-2	CASSDSLQGDTGELFF	TGTGCCAGCAGTGACTCTTTACAGGGCGACACCGGGGAGCTGTTTTTT
.	.	TRBV6-2/TRBV6-3	TRBJ2-3	CATSLYTDTQYF	TGTGCCACCTCTCTCTACACAGATACGCAGTATTTT
.	TRBD1	TRBV15	TRBJ1-6	CATSSGQEGSPLHF	TGTGCCACCAGCTCCGGACAGGAGGGTTCACCCCTCCACTTT
many	.	TRBV29-1	TRBJ2-7	CSVGGGDYEQYF	TGCAGCGTGGGAGGGGGAGACTACGAGCAGTACTTC
.	.	TRBV7-9	TRBJ1-2	CASSLASASGYTF	TGTGCCAGCAGCTTAGCGTCAGCGTCCGGCTACACCTTC
.	.	TRBV6-5	TRBJ1-2	CASSYSLGLDGYTF	TGTGCCAGCAGTTACTCGCTGGGGCTTGATGGCTACACCTTC
many	.	TRBV12-3/TRBV12-4	TRBJ2-1	CASRMEGGLYNEQFF	TGTGCCAGCAGAATGGAGGGGGGGCTATACAATGAGCAGTTCTTC
many	.	TRBV5-8	TRBJ1-1	CASSFPEPGTEAFF	TGTGCCAGCAGCTTCCCGGAGCCGGGCACTGAAGCTTTCTTT
many	TRBD1	TRBV27	TRBJ2-5	CASSLDRETKETQYF	TGTGCCAGCAGTTTAGACAGGGAGACTAAAGAGACCCAGTACTTC
.	.	TRBV3-1	TRBJ1-3	CASSQVQRSGNTIYF	TGTGCCAGCAGCCAAGTACAGCGCTCTGGAAACACCATATATTTT
few	TRBD1	TRBV2	TRBJ2-3	CASNRQGFTDTQYF	TGTGCCAGCAACCGACAGGGTTTCACAGATACGCAGTATTTT
once	.	TRBV4-3	TRBJ2-5	CVSSQERASWANEQYF	TGCGTCAGCAGCCAAGAAAGGGCTAGTTGGGCGAATGAGCAGTACTTC
many	TRBD2	TRBV4-3	TRBJ2-3	CASSPGTSVDTQYF	TGCGCCAGCAGCCCCGGGACTAGCGTAGATACGCAGTATTTT
few	.	TRBV12-3/TRBV12-4	TRBJ2-7	CASRPRQSSYEQYF	TGTGCCAGCAGACCCCGGCAGTCCTCCTACGAGCAGTACTTC
few	.	TRBV24-1	TRBJ2-5	CATSVGRGTETQYF	TGTGCCACCAGTGTGGGTAGGGGCACGGAGACCCAGTACTTC
few	.	TRBV27	TRBJ1-1	CASSLTTIFNTEAFF	TGTGCCAGCAGTCTGACGACAATATTTAACACTGAAGCTTTCTTT
few	.	TRBV6-6	TRBJ1-4	CASSLTVRNEKLFF	TGTGCCAGCAGTTTGACAGTGAGAAATGAAAAACTGTTTTTT
.	.	TRBV6-6	TRBJ1-5	CASSYSFSRDSNQPQHF	TGTGCCAGCAGTTACTCGTTTAGTCGCGATAGCAATCAGCCCCAGCATTTT
many	.	TRBV29-1	TRBJ1-1	CSVIVNTEAFF	TGCAGCGTGATCGTGAACACTGAAGCTTTCTTT
.	TRBD2	TRBV5-5	TRBJ2-7	CASSEQRGILSPYEQYF	TGTGCCAGCAGCGAACAGCGGGGGATCCTTTCCCCCTACGAGCAGTACTTC
few	.	TRBV5-8	TRBJ2-2	CASSLAHLRRTGELFF	TGTGCCAGCAGCTTGGCCCACCTGCGGCGGACCGGGGAGCTGTTTTTT
many	.	TRBV5-1	TRBJ2-1	CASSLVGGSRYNEQFF	TGCGCCAGCAGCTTGGTTGGAGGGAGCAGGTACAATGAGCAGTTCTTC
.	.	TRBV28	TRBJ1-1	CASLTKGTGAFF	TGTGCCAGCCTGACTAAGGGGACTGGAGCTTTCTTT
.	TRBD1	TRBV3-1	TRBJ1-6	CASSHWDRANSPLHF	TGTGCCAGCAGCCACTGGGACAGGGCTAATTCACCCCTCCACTTT
few	TRBD2	TRBV12-3/TRBV12-4	TRBJ2-4	CASSLAGGEYF	TGTGCCAGCAGTCTAGCGGGGGGGGAGTACTTC
.	TRBD2	TRBV12-3/TRBV12-4	TRBJ2-7	CASSLTSGGAGEQYF	TGTGCCAGCAGTCTGACTAGCGGGGGGGCCGGGGAGCAGTACTTC
.	TRBD1	TRBV15	TRBJ2-7	CATSRGDRPTYEQYF	TGTGCCACCAGCAGAGGGGACAGGCCTACCTACGAGCAGTACTTC
many	TRBD2	TRBV20-1	TRBJ2-7	CSATDRGGPYEQYF	TGCAGTGCTACGGACCGGGGGGGGCCCTACGAGCAGTACTTC
many	.	TRBV7-3	TRBJ2-1	CASSTGPLNEQFF	TGTGCCAGCAGCACCGGGCCTCTCAATGAGCAGTTCTTC
few	.	TRBV5-1	TRBJ2-1	CASSLARSYNGQFF	TGCGCCAGCAGCTTGGCGAGGTCATACAATGGGCAGTTCTTC
.	TRBD2	TRBV29-1	TRBJ2-7	CSVAGGGGAYEQYF	TGCAGCGTCGCCGGGGGCGGGGGGGCCTACGAGCAGTACTTC
many	TRBD1	TRBV15	TRBJ2-7	CATSRGTGVSYEQYF	TGTGCCACCAGCAGAGGGACAGGGGTCTCCTACGAGCAGTACTTC
many	TRBD2	TRBV7-9	TRBJ2-1	CASSLGSGANEQFF	TGTGCCAGCAGCTTAGGTAGCGGGGCCAATGAGCAGTTCTTC
.	.	TRBV27	TRBJ2-1	CASSTSGVVGLFF	TGTGCCAGCAGTACCTCAGGGGTCGTGGGGCTGTTCTTC
.	TRBD1	TRBV28	TRBJ1-1	CASSLLGSAGGLAEAFF	TGTGCCAGCAGTTTATTAGGCTCGGCAGGGGGATTGGCTGAAGCTTTCTTT